This T cell receptor (beta chain) was recovered during a study of CD8 T cells in ankylosing spondylitis. Germline V lookup: CDR1 LNHNV, CDR2 YYDKDF (reference sequence). The germline V and J ends were trimmed by 2 bases and 12 bases, with 14 bases remaining between them. CDR3 length equals 13 residues. This clonotype has a handful of counts. TCRdb called the 5' RACE reads again in MiXCR, with one record for every CDR3 protein. The table has 350,000 to 400,000 distinct CDR3 sequences, around 20% seen once. This chain uses TRBV15 with TRBJ2-4; no clear D. The clonotype originates from a male donor with ankylosing spondylitis or in good health (not recorded which). What was sequenced was blood, either unsorted or a sorted T cell fraction (not recorded which). The CDR3 coding sequence is TGTGCCACCAGCAGAACCCCAGAAATTGCTCAGTACTTC. This gives the protein CATSRTPEIAQYF.